These 26 T cell receptor beta chains share one sample of origin, sequenced in a study of blood T cells in healthy people across ages. Primers used in a second PCR of roughly 6 to 11 cycles were a sample-barcoded 5' primer and a J-beta primer mix. Each CDR3 protein is one row after TCRdb ran MiXCR on the 5' RACE reads. The sample contains hundreds of thousands of distinct CDR3 sequences, approximately 40% of which appear only once. Sequenced sample: blood. All receptors come from an elderly man in good health.

V and J are TRBV30 and TRBJ2-7; D is possibly TRBD2 (5 bases). V shed 3 bases and J shed 7 bases, with 10 bases lying between them. This CDR3 is built from 11 residues. The V gene's germline CDR1 is GTSNPN and CDR2 SVGIG (reference sequence). Written as DNA, the CDR3 is TGTGCCTGGAGGAGGGTGAATGAGCAGTACTTC. It is translated as CAWRRVNEQYF.

The rearrangement links TRBV4-3 to TRBJ2-5, with 11 bases aligning to TRBD2. The germline gives CDR1 LGHNA, CDR2 YSLEER. Unmatched junction bases numbered 5, after V lost 0 bases and J lost 5 bases. The CDR3 consists of 16 residues. The DNA of the CDR3 is TGCGCCAGCAGCCAAGAACTAGCGGGAGTAAGGGAGACCCAGTACTTC. Its translation is CASSQELAGVRETQYF.

The chain is built from TRBV20-1 and TRBJ1-2, with D perhaps matching TRBD1 (5 bases). Trimming stripped 4 bases from V and 9 bases from J, with 21 bases between. CDR1 and CDR2 from the germline V gene are DFQATT and SNEGSKA (reference sequence). The CDR3 contains 14 residues. The CDR3 coding sequence is TGCAGTGCTAACCCAACAGGCCTAGGGACTAGCTACACCTTC. Translated: CSANPTGLGTSYTF.

This clonotype turned up a few times. The chain employs TRBV21-1 and TRBJ2-7; the listed D gene, TRBD1, was not tested against the DNA. TRBV21-1 is deemed a pseudogene. The CDR3 totals 17 residues. The DNA of the CDR3 is TGTGCCAGCAGCAAAGGGCGGGTTAGGGACAGTACCCTCGAGCAGTACTTC. Protein product: CASSKGRVRDSTLEQYF.

At least ten counts were recorded for this clonotype. The V and J genes are TRBV7-8 and TRBJ2-5; 9 bases agree with TRBD2. CDR3 length equals 15 residues. The ends lost 3 bases at V and 2 bases at J; junction bases unmatched: 4. Germline assignment: CDR1 SGHVS and CDR2 FQNEAQ. The CDR3 bases are TGTGCCAGCAGCTTTATTAGCGGGGGACAAGAGACCCAGTACTTC. This encodes CASSFISGGQETQYF. The full variable domain, completed using reference TRBV7-8 and TRBJ2-5, is GAGVSQSPRYKVAKRGQDVALRCDPISGHVSLFWYQQALGQGPEFLTYFQNEAQLDKSGLPSDRFFAERPEGSVSTLKIQRTQQEDSAVYLCASSFISGGQETQYFGPGTRLLVL.

The chain is built from TRBV3-1 and TRBJ2-7; TRBD1 or TRBD2 may be the D gene (6 bases each). In germline, CDR1 is LGHDT, CDR2 YNNKEL (reference sequence). This CDR3 spans 12 amino acids. V lost 6 bases and J 6 bases, leaving 12 bases between the germline ends. The CDR3 is CASSRGGIEQYF. CDR3 in DNA: TGTGCCAGCAGTCGAGGGGGGATCGAGCAGTACTTC.

This chain uses TRBV4-2 with TRBJ2-4; 7 nucleotides match TRBD2. CDR1 is LGHNA and CDR2 is YNFKEQ in the germline V gene. There are 19 residues in the CDR3. Trimming at V came to 4 bases and at J to 1 base, leaving 16 bases not matched to a gene. The CDR3 loop is CASSLTTWGGIKAKNIQYF. The CDR3 region has the DNA TGTGCCAGCAGCCTAACGACGTGGGGGGGGATTAAGGCCAAAAACATTCAGTACTTC.

The sample holds one count of this clonotype. A much larger clone lies one base from this, so it may be a read error. The CDR3 DNA reads TGTGCCCGCAGGACGGAACTGGGATCACCCCTCCACTTT. Translated: CARRTELGSPLHF. The V gene is TRBV28, the J gene TRBJ1-6; D unclear. This CDR3 is built from 13 residues. Looked up from germline, CDR1 is MDHEN and CDR2 is SYDVKM.

As concerns this clonotype: A much larger clone is a single base away; this may be a read error. The J gene is TRBJ2-7, the V gene TRBV6-5, with TRBD1 as a possible D gene (6 bases). The germline gives CDR1 MNHEY, CDR2 SVGAGI. The CDR3 is made up of 14 amino acids. V lost 8 bases and J 1 base, leaving 15 bases between the germline ends. CDR3 coding DNA: TGTGCCAGCCGCAGCCGGGACATGTCCTACGAGCAGTACTTC. Translation: CASRSRDMSYEQYF.

The chain is built from TRBV3-1 and TRBJ2-5; 9 bases agree with TRBD1. The last part of the DNA fits TRBJ2-7 better; the J call may be wrong. This CDR3 spans 16 amino acids. In germline, CDR1 is LGHDT, CDR2 YNNKEL (reference sequence). CDR3 bases: TGTGCCAGCAGCCCCCTGAAGTTGGGACAGGGCTCCGAGCAGTACTTC. Its translation: CASSPLKLGQGSEQYF.

The gene calls are TRBV11-2 and TRBJ1-1; no clear D. V dropped 8 bases and J dropped 3 bases, with 13 bases sitting between them. The CDR3 covers 13 residues. Per germline, CDR1 SGHAT and CDR2 FQNNGV. The CDR3 loop reads CASSKRGYTEAFF. For the CDR3, the DNA is TGTGCCAGCTCCAAGCGCGGATACACTGAAGCTTTCTTT.

This clonotype was detected ten times or more. V and J are TRBV20-1 and TRBJ2-5; D not certain. The CDR3 consists of 15 residues. The V end lost 2 bases, the J end lost 0 bases, and 13 bases lay between the germline ends. The germline V gene has CDR1 DFQATT and CDR2 SNEGSKA (reference sequence). The CDR3 spells CSARRRPANQETQYF. CDR3 bases: TGCAGTGCTAGAAGGCGGCCAGCTAACCAAGAGACCCAGTACTTC.

The V and J genes are TRBV6-2 or TRBV6-3 and TRBJ2-5; perhaps TRBD2 as D (5 bases). The germline gives CDR1 MNHEY, CDR2 SVGEGT. Trimming removed 4 bases at V and 0 bases at J, with 6 bases between. CDR3 length equals 13 residues. The CDR3 nucleotides are TGTGCCAGCAGTTGGAGGCACCAAGAGACCCAGTACTTC. It encodes CASSWRHQETQYF.

This clonotype was counted only a few times. This chain uses TRBV9 with TRBJ2-7; no clear D. The germline CDR1 and CDR2 sequences are SGDLS and YYNGEE. V was shortened by 4 bases and J by 0 bases, with 14 bases between the two germline ends. The CDR3 is 15 amino acids. The CDR3 sequence: CASSSGPGSSYEQYF. In DNA, the CDR3 is TGTGCCAGCAGCTCCGGGCCTGGAAGCTCCTACGAGCAGTACTTC.

Points on this clonotype: Possible read error: a much larger clone is one base away. The chain joins TRBV29-1 to TRBJ2-3; 10 nucleotides line up with TRBD2. CDR1 SQVTM and CDR2 ANQGSEA come from the germline V gene. This CDR3 has 14 amino acids. Here the CDR3 reads CNAKTSGSTDTQYF. The CDR3 nucleotides are TGCAACGCTAAGACTAGCGGGAGCACAGATACGCAGTATTTT.

This clonotype was picked up a small number of times. Written as DNA, the CDR3 is TGCAGTGCTAGAGGCCCAGCGGGAGAATTGGATGAGCAGTTCTTC. Its translation is CSARGPAGELDEQFF. The gene calls are TRBV20-1 and TRBJ2-1; 8 nucleotides agree with TRBD2. CDR3 length: 15 amino acids. The J segment lost 8 bases and the V segment lost 1 base, leaving 10 bases of the junction unmatched. From germline, CDR1 is DFQATT and CDR2 SNEGSKA (reference sequence).

The sample holds many counts of this clonotype. V is TRBV10-3 and J is TRBJ1-2; D might be TRBD1 (5 bases). The V end lost 2 bases, the J end lost 4 bases, and 14 bases lay between the germline ends. From germline, CDR1 is ENHRY and CDR2 SYGVKD. This CDR3 is built from 15 residues. CDR3 DNA sequence: TGTGCCATCAGTGAGAGAGGGGATTCGGGCTATGGCTACACCTTC. This codes for CAISERGDSGYGYTF.

V usage is TRBV9 and J usage is TRBJ2-1; the match to TRBD2 covers 8 bases. V lost 2 bases and J lost 9; bases outside the gene matches: 16. Germline V gives CDR1 SGDLS, CDR2 YYNGEE. This CDR3 comprises 17 residues. The CDR3 loop is CASSVDPGLGPPTEQFF. The CDR3 bases are TGTGCCAGCAGCGTGGACCCGGGACTAGGCCCGCCAACTGAGCAGTTCTTC.

This clonotype came up many times. V and J are TRBV20-1 and TRBJ2-3, with 10 bases lining up with TRBD1. The V gene end was trimmed by 6 bases and the J gene end by 7 bases; junction bases not matched to a gene: 10. Germline V gene data show CDR1 as DFQATT and CDR2 as SNEGSKA (reference sequence). The CDR3 has 14 residues. The CDR3 nucleotides are TGCAGTGCCCCCCGACAGGGGGCTCTAAATACGCAGTATTTT. Translated, it gives CSAPRQGALNTQYF.

With regard to this clonotype: A junction end diverges from the germline sequence, so it may reflect a read error. J is TRBJ2-5 and V is TRBV2; tentative D call: TRBD2 (6 bases). CDR1 SNHLY and CDR2 FYNNEI come from the germline V gene. CDR3 length: 11 amino acids. This chain's CDR3 is CASSTGLTPYF. In DNA form, the CDR3 reads TGTGCCAGCAGTACGGGACTTACCCCGTACTTC.

This chain joins TRBV4-2 and TRBJ1-6; no clear D gene. Looked up from germline, CDR1 is LGHNA and CDR2 is YNFKEQ. The length of the CDR3 is 15 residues. The V gene lost 0 bases and the J gene lost 8 bases, with 11 bases spanning the gap. CDR3 sequence: CASSQDAGSDSPLHF. The DNA for the CDR3 is TGTGCCAGCAGCCAAGATGCGGGGTCCGATTCACCCCTCCACTTT.

There are many counts of this clonotype. The chain links TRBV10-2 to TRBJ2-5; D is perhaps TRBD2 (6 bases). The germline gives CDR1 WSHSY, CDR2 SAAADI. The CDR3 runs 15 residues. Trimming left V 2 bases short and J 2 bases short, with 12 bases between. CDR3 sequence (DNA): TGCGCCAGCAGTGAGAGTGGGGACTTACAAGAGACCCAGTACTTC. It is translated as CASSESGDLQETQYF.

With regard to this clonotype: A much larger clone sits a single nucleotide away, making a read error possible. The chain is built from TRBV12-3 or TRBV12-4 and TRBJ2-7, with D tentatively TRBD1 or TRBD2 (5 bases each). CDR3 length: 16 residues. CDR3 sequence reads: CACSLDPGRGSYEQYF. The CDR3 DNA follows: TGTGCCTGCAGTTTAGATCCGGGACGGGGCTCCTACGAGCAGTACTTC.

The sample holds a few counts of this clonotype. The CDR3: CASSPQGQPRTDTQYF. The CDR3 nucleotides are TGTGCCAGCAGTCCCCAAGGACAGCCCAGGACAGATACGCAGTATTTT. This chain connects TRBV2 to TRBJ2-3; D may be TRBD1 (6 bases). The germline V and J ends were trimmed by 5 bases and 3 bases, with 18 bases remaining between them. The germline V gene encodes CDR1 SNHLY and CDR2 FYNNEI. This CDR3 is 16 amino acids long. The full variable domain, its missing parts supplied by reference TRBV2 and TRBJ2-3, is EPEVTQTPSHQVTQMGQEVILRCVPISNHLYFYWYRQILGQKVEFLVSFYNNEISEKSEIFDDQFSVERPDGSNFTLKIRSTKLEDSAMYFCASSPQGQPRTDTQYFGPGTRLTVL.

With regard to this clonotype: The junction does not match germline at one end; this may be a read error. The V call is TRBV9, the J call TRBJ2-3; 15 bases line up with TRBD2. Germline V gene data show CDR1 as SGDLS and CDR2 as YYNGEE. The CDR3 runs 18 residues. The DNA for the CDR3 is TGTGCCGGCAGCGTTTTTCCCTGGACTAGCGGGGGGGTGGATACGCAGTATTTT. As protein: CAGSVFPWTSGGVDTQYF. The full variable domain, completed using reference TRBV9 and TRBJ2-3, is DSGVTQTPKHLITATGQRVTLRCSPRSGDLSVYWYQQSLDQGLQFLIQYYNGEERAKGNILERFSAQQFPDLHSELNLSSLELGDSALYFCAGSVFPWTSGGVDTQYFGPGTRLTVL.

The sample holds a few counts of this clonotype. The rearrangement uses TRBV6-2 or TRBV6-3 and TRBJ2-1; D is ambiguous. V was shortened by 4 bases and J by 2 bases, with 6 bases between the two germline ends. The V gene's germline CDR1 is MNHEY and CDR2 SVGEGT. The CDR3 consists of 13 residues. Written as DNA, the CDR3 is TGTGCCAGCAGTTCCCAGACCTACAATGAGCAGTTCTTC. Encoded protein: CASSSQTYNEQFF.